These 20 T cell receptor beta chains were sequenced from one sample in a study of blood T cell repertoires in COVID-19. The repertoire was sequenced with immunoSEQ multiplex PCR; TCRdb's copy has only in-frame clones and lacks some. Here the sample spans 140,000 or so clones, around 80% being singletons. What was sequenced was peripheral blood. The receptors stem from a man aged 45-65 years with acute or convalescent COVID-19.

For the CDR3, the DNA is TGTGCCAGCAGCTTCAGTGAAAATCAGCCCCAGCATTTT. It specifies CASSFSENQPQHF. The chain couples TRBV7-2 to TRBJ1-5; D not certain. Trimming shortened V by 3 bases and J by 4 bases, and 7 bases separated the two germline ends. The CDR3 covers 13 residues. Germline V gene sequence: CDR1 SGHTA, CDR2 FQGNSA. The variable domain in full, with the rest retrieved from reference TRBV7-2 and TRBJ1-5, is GAGVSQSPSNKVTEKGKDVELRCDPISGHTALYWYRQSLGQGLEFLIYFQGNSAPDKSGLPSDRFSAERTGGSVSTLTIQRTQQEDSAVYLCASSFSENQPQHFGDGTRLSIL.

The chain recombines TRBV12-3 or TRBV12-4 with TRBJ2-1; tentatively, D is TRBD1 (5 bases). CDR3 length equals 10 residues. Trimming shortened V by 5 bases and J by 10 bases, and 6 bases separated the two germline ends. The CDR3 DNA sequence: TGTGCCAGCAGTCAGGGCGAGCAGTTCTTC. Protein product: CASSQGEQFF.

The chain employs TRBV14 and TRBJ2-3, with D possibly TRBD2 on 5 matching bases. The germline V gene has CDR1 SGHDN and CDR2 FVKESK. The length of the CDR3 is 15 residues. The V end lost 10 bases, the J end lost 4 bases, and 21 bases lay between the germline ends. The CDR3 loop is CATSTILGGADTQYF. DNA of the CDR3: TGTGCCACCTCCACAATTCTAGGAGGTGCAGATACGCAGTATTTT.

The CDR3 is CASSHIGQGAGANVLTF. Here the CDR3 DNA reads TGCGCCAGCAGTCATATAGGGCAGGGGGCTGGGGCCAACGTCCTGACTTTC. This sequence joins TRBV4-1 and TRBJ2-6; 7 bases agree with TRBD1. There are 17 residues in the CDR3. J lost 2 bases, V lost 6 bases, and 10 bases had no gene match. Germline CDR1 reads MGHRA; CDR2 reads YSYEKL.

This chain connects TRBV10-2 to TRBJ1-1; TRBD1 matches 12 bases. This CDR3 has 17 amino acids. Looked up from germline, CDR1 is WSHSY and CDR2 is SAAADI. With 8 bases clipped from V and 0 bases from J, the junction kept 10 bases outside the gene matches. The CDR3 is CASGTGGVLPVNTEAFF. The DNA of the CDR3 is TGCGCCAGCGGGACAGGGGGCGTTCTCCCTGTGAACACTGAAGCTTTCTTT.

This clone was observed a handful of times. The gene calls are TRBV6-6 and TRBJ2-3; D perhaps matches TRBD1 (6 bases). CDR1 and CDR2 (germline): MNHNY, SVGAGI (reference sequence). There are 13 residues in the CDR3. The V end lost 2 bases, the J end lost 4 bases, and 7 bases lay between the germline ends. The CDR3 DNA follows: TGTGCCAGCAGTTACGCAGGGGCAGATACGCAGTATTTT. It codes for CASSYAGADTQYF.

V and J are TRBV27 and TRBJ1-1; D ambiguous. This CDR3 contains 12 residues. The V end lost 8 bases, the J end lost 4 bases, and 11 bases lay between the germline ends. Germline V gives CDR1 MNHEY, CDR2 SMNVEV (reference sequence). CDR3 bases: TGTGCCAGCTCGGGTATGGGCACTGAAGCTTTCTTT. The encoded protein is CASSGMGTEAFF.

The CDR3 sequence is CASTWTGVNSPLHF. The CDR3 DNA reads TGTGCCAGCACCTGGACAGGGGTCAATTCACCCCTCCACTTT. This chain links TRBV6-5 with TRBJ1-6; TRBD1 agrees at 9 bases. The CDR3 consists of 14 residues. The V gene's germline CDR1 is MNHEY and CDR2 SVGAGI. The V gene end was trimmed by 7 bases and the J gene end by 7 bases; junction bases not matched to a gene: 5.

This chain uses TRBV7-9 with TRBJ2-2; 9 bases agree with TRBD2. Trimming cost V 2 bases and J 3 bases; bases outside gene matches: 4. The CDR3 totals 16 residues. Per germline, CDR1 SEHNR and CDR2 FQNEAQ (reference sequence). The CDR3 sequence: CASSLRKRGDTGELFF. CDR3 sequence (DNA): TGTGCCAGCAGCTTACGGAAGCGGGGGGACACCGGGGAGCTGTTTTTT.

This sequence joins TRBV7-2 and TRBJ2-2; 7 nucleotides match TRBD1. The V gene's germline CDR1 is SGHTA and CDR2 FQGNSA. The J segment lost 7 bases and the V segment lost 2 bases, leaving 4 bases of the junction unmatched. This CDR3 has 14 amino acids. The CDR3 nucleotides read TGTGCCAGCAGCTTATACAGGGGAATCGGGGAGCTGTTTTTT. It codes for CASSLYRGIGELFF.

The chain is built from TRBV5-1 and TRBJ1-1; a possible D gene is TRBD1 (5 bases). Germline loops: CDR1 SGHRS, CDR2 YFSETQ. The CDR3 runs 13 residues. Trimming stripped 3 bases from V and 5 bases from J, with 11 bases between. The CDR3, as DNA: TGCGCCAGCAGCTCGGAGGGGAGAACTGAAGCTTTCTTT. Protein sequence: CASSSEGRTEAFF.

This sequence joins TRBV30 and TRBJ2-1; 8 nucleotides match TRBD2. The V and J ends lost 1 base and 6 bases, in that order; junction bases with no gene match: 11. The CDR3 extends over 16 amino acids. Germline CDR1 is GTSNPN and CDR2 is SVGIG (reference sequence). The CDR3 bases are TGTGCCTGGAGTGCCCTGGGGCCCGGGGGGGCCAATGAGCAGTTCTTC. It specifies CAWSALGPGGANEQFF.

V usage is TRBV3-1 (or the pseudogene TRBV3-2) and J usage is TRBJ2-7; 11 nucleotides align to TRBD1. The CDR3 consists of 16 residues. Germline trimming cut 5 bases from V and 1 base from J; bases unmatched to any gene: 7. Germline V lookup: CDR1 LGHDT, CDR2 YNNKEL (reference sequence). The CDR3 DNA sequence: TGTGCCAGCAGCATCGGACAGGGGGCGAAGTCCTACGAGCAGTACTTC. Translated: CASSIGQGAKSYEQYF.

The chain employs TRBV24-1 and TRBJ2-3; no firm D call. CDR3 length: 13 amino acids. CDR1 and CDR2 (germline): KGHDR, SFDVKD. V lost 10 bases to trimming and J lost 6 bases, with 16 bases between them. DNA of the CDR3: TGTGCCACGCTCGGCGGAGTATTCGATACGCAGTATTTT. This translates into CATLGGVFDTQYF.

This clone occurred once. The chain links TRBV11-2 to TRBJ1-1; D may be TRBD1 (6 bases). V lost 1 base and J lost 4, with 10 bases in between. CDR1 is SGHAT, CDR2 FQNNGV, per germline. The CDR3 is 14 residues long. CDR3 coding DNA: TGTGCCAGCAGCTTAGGCGGGGGGCCCACTGAAGCTTTCTTT. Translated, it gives CASSLGGGPTEAFF.

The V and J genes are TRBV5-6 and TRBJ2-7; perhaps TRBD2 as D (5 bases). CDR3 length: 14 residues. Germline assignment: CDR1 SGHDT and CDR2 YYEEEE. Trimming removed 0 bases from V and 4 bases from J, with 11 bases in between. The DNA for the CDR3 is TGTGCCAGCAGCTTGGACGGCGGACTTTACGAGCAGTACGTC. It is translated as CASSLDGGLYEQYV.

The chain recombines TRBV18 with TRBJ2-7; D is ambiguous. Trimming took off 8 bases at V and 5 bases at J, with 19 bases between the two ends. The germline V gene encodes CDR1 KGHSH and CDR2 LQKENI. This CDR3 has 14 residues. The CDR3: CASTRYGSTDEQYV. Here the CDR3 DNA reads TGTGCCAGCACCCGGTACGGGTCGACGGACGAGCAGTACGTC.

CDR3 nucleotides: TGTGCCAGCAGAACCACTAGCGGTATAAAGCAGTACGTC. Its protein is CASRTTSGIKQYV. V gene TRBV2 combines with J gene TRBJ2-7; 8 bases match TRBD2. Germline V CDR1 and CDR2: SNHLY, FYNNEI. The trim removed 6 bases at V and 8 bases at J, leaving 9 bases unmatched. The CDR3 contains 13 residues.

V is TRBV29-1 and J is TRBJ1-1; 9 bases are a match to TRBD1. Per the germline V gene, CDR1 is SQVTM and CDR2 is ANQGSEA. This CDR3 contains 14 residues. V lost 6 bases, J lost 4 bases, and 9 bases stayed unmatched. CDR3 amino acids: CSVQPDRGGTEAFF. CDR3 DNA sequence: TGCAGCGTCCAACCGGACAGGGGAGGCACTGAAGCTTTCTTT. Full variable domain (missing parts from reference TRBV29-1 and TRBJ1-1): SAVISQKPSRDICQRGTSLTIQCQVDSQVTMMFWYRQQPGQSLTLIATANQGSEATYESGFVIDKFPISRPNLTFSTLTVSNMSPEDSSIYLCSVQPDRGGTEAFFGQGTRLTVV.

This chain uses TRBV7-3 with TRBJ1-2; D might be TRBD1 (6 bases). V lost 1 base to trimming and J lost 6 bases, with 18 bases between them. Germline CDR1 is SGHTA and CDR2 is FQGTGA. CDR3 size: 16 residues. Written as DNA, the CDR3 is TGTGCCAGCAGCTTAAATACGGGAGGGGGGACGGATGGCTACACCTTC. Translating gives CASSLNTGGGTDGYTF.